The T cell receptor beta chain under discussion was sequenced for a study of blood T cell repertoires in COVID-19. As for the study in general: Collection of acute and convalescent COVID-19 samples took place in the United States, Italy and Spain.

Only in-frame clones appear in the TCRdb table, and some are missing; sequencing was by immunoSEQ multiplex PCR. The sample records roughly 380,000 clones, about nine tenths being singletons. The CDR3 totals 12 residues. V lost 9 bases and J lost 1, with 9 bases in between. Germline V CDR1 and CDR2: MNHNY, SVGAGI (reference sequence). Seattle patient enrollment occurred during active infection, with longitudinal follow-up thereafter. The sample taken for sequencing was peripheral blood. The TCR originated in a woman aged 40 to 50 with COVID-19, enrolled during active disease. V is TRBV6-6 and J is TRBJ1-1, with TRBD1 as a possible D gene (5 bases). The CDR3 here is CASRQRNTEAFF. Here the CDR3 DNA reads TGTGCCAGTCGACAGAGGAACACTGAAGCTTTCTTT.